What follows are 2 T cell receptor beta chains derived from one specimen sequenced in a study of metastatic and nonmetastatic thyroid tumors. TCRdb recomputed clones from the PCR reads via MiXCR. This sample has around 30,000 clones, with 23% found just once. Thyroid surgery was performed in patients who had received no treatment beforehand. Sequenced material: blood. The receptors come from a female donor with papillary thyroid cancer or a benign thyroid nodule (not recorded which). Some clones in this sample may be carry-over from other donors' samples.

This clone was counted at least ten times. The chain employs TRBV19 and TRBJ1-1; no clear D gene. Germline loops: CDR1 LNHDA, CDR2 SQIVND (reference sequence). The CDR3 has 13 residues. V was shortened by 6 bases and J by 0 bases, with 8 bases between the two germline ends. Here the CDR3 DNA reads TGTGCCAGTAGCCCCGCCTTGAACACTGAAGCTTTCTTT. Amino acid sequence: CASSPALNTEAFF.

This clone was observed many times. V usage is TRBV9 and J usage is TRBJ1-4, with D tentatively TRBD1 (6 bases). Per germline, CDR1 SGDLS and CDR2 YYNGEE. The length of the CDR3 is 15 residues. V was clipped by 3 bases and J by 4 bases, with 13 bases between them. The CDR3 spells CASSAAGTNNEKLFF. The CDR3 region has the DNA TGTGCCAGCAGCGCGGCAGGGACAAATAATGAAAAACTGTTTTTT.